This entry lists 25 T cell receptor beta chains sequenced from one sample in a study of cytomegalovirus exposure and HLA in healthy donors. Measured with immunoSEQ multiplex PCR; TCRdb has only the in-frame clones, and not every one. Found here are about 110,000 clones, 70% to 90% of them singletons; the top ten hold roughly 3%. Sequencing used PBMCs. The receptors were sampled from a woman aged 18-30 years in good health and CMV-seronegative.

This clone was seen a single time. The gene calls are TRBV25-1 and TRBJ1-2; possible D gene TRBD1, 6 bases. The germline CDR1 and CDR2 sequences are MGHDK and SYGVNS. The CDR3 covers 11 residues. CDR3 protein: CAGGGLDGYTF. CDR3 DNA sequence: TGTGCAGGGGGGGGGCTGGATGGCTACACCTTC.

The chain is built from TRBV6-5 and TRBJ2-1; TRBD1 aligns across 10 bases. V lost 2 bases and J lost 8; bases outside the gene matches: 3. This CDR3 has 14 residues. The germline gives CDR1 MNHEY, CDR2 SVGAGI. CDR3 residues: CASSYGQGGDEQFF. CDR3 nucleotides: TGTGCCAGCAGTTACGGACAGGGGGGCGATGAGCAGTTCTTC.

The rearrangement links TRBV27 to TRBJ1-2, with 7 bases aligning to TRBD1. This CDR3 has 15 residues. Trimming took 3 bases from V and 2 from J; bases not matched to a gene: 6. Germline V gene sequence: CDR1 MNHEY, CDR2 SMNVEV (reference sequence). CDR3 loop: CASSLDRSLNYGYTF. CDR3 sequence (DNA): TGTGCCAGCAGTTTGGACAGGTCTTTGAACTATGGCTACACCTTC.

The chain uses TRBV6-1 and TRBJ2-3; the D gene is possibly TRBD2 (6 bases). Germline assignment: CDR1 MNHNS and CDR2 SASEGT. This CDR3 contains 15 residues. V was cut by 2 bases and J by 5 bases, with 14 bases left in between. The CDR3 DNA sequence: TGTGCCAGCAGTGAAAGGGCTAGCGTAAAAGATACGCAGTATTTT. This codes for CASSERASVKDTQYF.

The V call is TRBV5-1, the J call TRBJ1-1; no definite D call. The CDR3 contains 13 residues. The germline V gene encodes CDR1 SGHRS and CDR2 YFSETQ. V lost 5 bases and J 7 bases, leaving 15 bases between the germline ends. The CDR3 nucleotides are TGCGCCAGCAGTCAGAGCCTAGGAGGTGAAGCTTTCTTT. Protein sequence: CASSQSLGGEAFF.

This chain connects TRBV20-1 to TRBJ1-1; 9 bases are a match to TRBD1. Germline V gene data show CDR1 as DFQATT and CDR2 as SNEGSKA (reference sequence). CDR3 size: 11 residues. V was pared by 6 bases and J by 5 bases, with 1 base of the junction left unmatched. CDR3 sequence reads: CSAGQGTEAFF. CDR3 sequence (DNA): TGCAGTGCGGGACAGGGAACTGAAGCTTTCTTT.

V and J are TRBV7-3 and TRBJ2-6; 8 positions match TRBD1. V was pared by 5 bases and J by 3 bases, with 6 bases of the junction left unmatched. Germline-derived CDR1 and CDR2 are SGHTA and FQGTGA. This CDR3 has 16 amino acids. CDR3 amino acids: CASSLGQGDGANVLTF. In DNA form, the CDR3 reads TGTGCCAGCAGCCTCGGACAGGGAGATGGGGCCAACGTCCTGACTTTC.

The chain recombines TRBV7-8 with TRBJ2-3; D is possibly TRBD2 (7 bases). From germline, CDR1 is SGHVS and CDR2 FQNEAQ. This CDR3 is built from 17 residues. V lost 5 bases to trimming and J lost 2 bases, with 20 bases between them. CDR3 nucleotides: TGTGCCAGCAGCAACCGCGGGGGCGGGGAGACCACAGATACGCAGTATTTT. It yields the protein CASSNRGGGETTDTQYF.

V and J are TRBV28 and TRBJ2-2; 7 nucleotides match TRBD2. Looked up from germline, CDR1 is MDHEN and CDR2 is SYDVKM. The ends lost 1 base at V and 6 bases at J; junction bases unmatched: 5. The CDR3 has 15 amino acids. The CDR3 is CASSLLAGVAGELFF. CDR3 nucleotide sequence: TGTGCCAGCAGTTTATTGGCGGGGGTGGCCGGGGAGCTGTTTTTT. The variable domain in full, completed from reference TRBV28 and TRBJ2-2, reads DVKVTQSSRYLVKRTGEKVFLECVQDMDHENMFWYRQDPGLGLRLIYFSYDVKMKEKGDIPEGYSVSREKKERFSLILESASTNQTSMYLCASSLLAGVAGELFFGEGSRLTVL.

The CDR3 spells CASSPVDSQETQYF. In DNA form, the CDR3 reads TGTGCCAGCAGCCCCGTGGACAGCCAAGAGACCCAGTACTTC. The rearrangement uses TRBV7-9 and TRBJ2-5; possibly TRBD1 for D (6 bases). Trimming pared 5 bases from V and 1 base from J, leaving 11 bases between. Germline-derived CDR1 and CDR2 are SEHNR and FQNEAQ (reference sequence). This CDR3 spans 14 amino acids.

The V call is TRBV5-4, the J call TRBJ1-2, with D maybe TRBD1 (6 bases). CDR1 and CDR2 (germline): SGHNT, YYREEE (reference sequence). V was cut by 4 bases and J by 4 bases, with 17 bases left in between. The length of the CDR3 is 15 residues. Here the CDR3 DNA reads TGTGCCAGCAGCCCAGGACAGCCAACTTCCTATGGCTACACCTTC. Translation: CASSPGQPTSYGYTF.

The chain employs TRBV7-9 and TRBJ2-7; 7 nucleotides agree with TRBD1. The J segment lost 0 bases and the V segment lost 6 bases, leaving 5 bases of the junction unmatched. This CDR3 region has 14 residues. Germline V gene data show CDR1 as SEHNR and CDR2 as FQNEAQ (reference sequence). CDR3 residues: CASSSGTDSYEQYF. CDR3 DNA sequence: TGTGCCAGCAGTTCCGGGACAGACTCCTACGAGCAGTACTTC.

The CDR3: CASSPGSGVGNTIYF. Here the CDR3 DNA reads TGTGCCAGCAGCCCAGGTTCAGGGGTTGGAAACACCATATATTTT. This rearrangement joins TRBV5-4 to TRBJ1-3, with D perhaps TRBD1 (6 bases). The V gene lost 4 bases and the J gene lost 3 bases, with 14 bases spanning the gap. Per germline, CDR1 SGHNT and CDR2 YYREEE (reference sequence). This CDR3 is 15 amino acids long.

The chain couples TRBV5-6 to TRBJ2-5; TRBD2 matches at 11 bases. The CDR3 runs to 16 residues. Germline CDR1 is SGHDT and CDR2 is YYEEEE. V lost 3 bases to trimming and J lost 2 bases; unmatched junction nucleotides: 6. CDR3 bases: TGTGCCAGCAGCTCAAGACTAGCGGGGATACAAGAGACCCAGTACTTC. Protein: CASSSRLAGIQETQYF.

This chain joins TRBV30 and TRBJ1-3; unclear D gene. Trimming stripped 0 bases from V and 0 bases from J, with 9 bases between. CDR1 is GTSNPN and CDR2 is SVGIG in the germline V gene (reference sequence). This CDR3 spans 15 amino acids. The CDR3 region is CAWSVRRRSGNTIYF. For the CDR3, the DNA is TGTGCCTGGAGTGTACGGCGGCGCTCTGGAAACACCATATATTTT.

This chain uses TRBV12-1 with TRBJ1-1. TRBV12-1 is classified as a pseudogene. The CDR3 runs to 14 residues. The chain's CDR3 is CASPEGEGDTEAFF. The CDR3 DNA sequence: TGTGCCAGCCCCGAGGGGGAGGGGGACACTGAAGCTTTCTTT.

The rearrangement joins TRBV4-1 to TRBJ1-1, with 9 positions matching TRBD1. Germline V CDR1 and CDR2: MGHRA, YSYEKL. V shed 0 bases, J shed 7 bases, and the junction held 6 bases outside the gene matches. This CDR3 has 15 amino acids. DNA of the CDR3: TGCGCCAGCAGCCAAGACTACAGGGGGCGGGATGAAGCTTTCTTT. This sequence encodes CASSQDYRGRDEAFF.

This clone appeared once. CDR3 in DNA: TGCGCCAGCAGCCAAGATGTAAGGACTCCCCTGGGTGGCTACACCTTC. Amino acid sequence: CASSQDVRTPLGGYTF. The chain links TRBV4-1 to TRBJ1-2; D ambiguous. The V end was cut by 0 bases, the J end by 7 bases, with 18 bases between. The V gene's germline CDR1 is MGHRA and CDR2 YSYEKL. This CDR3 region has 16 residues.

This chain joins TRBV28 and TRBJ1-1, with D perhaps matching TRBD1 (5 bases). CDR1 is MDHEN and CDR2 is SYDVKM in the germline V gene. CDR3 length: 14 amino acids. The germline V and J ends were trimmed by 1 base and 4 bases, with 10 bases remaining between them. The chain's CDR3 is CASSLSAGPTEAFF. For the CDR3, the DNA is TGTGCCAGCAGTTTATCGGCAGGGCCCACTGAAGCTTTCTTT.

The V gene is TRBV5-1, the J gene TRBJ1-2; 9 positions match TRBD1. This CDR3 region has 15 residues. The germline gives CDR1 SGHRS, CDR2 YFSETQ. J was trimmed by 0 bases and V by 0 bases; bases with no gene match: 0. The CDR3 loop reads CASSLGDRANYGYTF. CDR3 DNA: TGCGCCAGCAGCTTGGGGGACAGGGCTAACTATGGCTACACCTTC.

V is TRBV19 and J is TRBJ1-1; maybe TRBD1 (5 bases). This CDR3 contains 14 residues. CDR1 is LNHDA, CDR2 SQIVND, per germline (reference sequence). Trimming stripped 5 bases from V and 2 bases from J, with 12 bases between. DNA for the CDR3: TGTGCCAGTAGTTACCAGGGAACAAACACTGAAGCTTTCTTT. Amino acids: CASSYQGTNTEAFF.

This CDR3 is CASSQPREINTEAFF. The CDR3, as DNA: TGTGCCAGCAGCCAACCTAGGGAGATCAACACTGAAGCTTTCTTT. The V call is TRBV5-5, the J call TRBJ1-1; D is ambiguous. V lost 4 bases and J lost 2, with 15 bases in between. The CDR3 has 15 residues. The germline gives CDR1 SGHKS, CDR2 YYEKEE (reference sequence).

The CDR3 DNA follows: TGTGCCAGCACACCTAACGCGCAGGGTAATCACGAGCAGTACTTC. This encodes CASTPNAQGNHEQYF. The chain combines TRBV27 with TRBJ2-7, with a possible D match to TRBD1 (5 bases). The V end was cut by 7 bases, the J end by 5 bases, with 21 bases between. Germline assignment: CDR1 MNHEY and CDR2 SMNVEV (reference sequence). There are 15 residues in the CDR3.

V gene TRBV6-5 combines with J gene TRBJ2-1, with TRBD2 as a possible D gene (5 bases). In germline, CDR1 is MNHEY, CDR2 SVGAGI. V was shortened by 5 bases and J by 9 bases, with 14 bases between the two germline ends. This CDR3 comprises 13 residues. CDR3 bases: TGTGCCAGCAGTCTCCGGGAAGAGGGTGAGCAGTTCTTC. It yields the protein CASSLREEGEQFF.

The chain is built from TRBV7-3 and TRBJ2-1, with 13 bases lining up with TRBD2. V lost 3 bases, J lost 10 bases, and 6 bases stayed unmatched. The CDR3 length is 15 residues. From germline, CDR1 is SGHTA and CDR2 FQGTGA. CDR3: CASSFGTSGAGEQFF. The DNA of the CDR3 is TGTGCCAGCAGCTTCGGGACTAGCGGGGCCGGAGAGCAGTTCTTC.